The 17 T cell receptor beta chains reported below all come from one sample, sequenced in a study of blood T cell repertoires in COVID-19. TCRdb keeps only in-frame clones here, not all; method: immunoSEQ multiplex PCR. This sample yields some 77,000 clones, of which 82% are seen a single time; 1.8% belongs to the top ten. What was sequenced was peripheral blood. The receptor set was obtained from a woman between 55 and 75 years old with acute or convalescent COVID-19.

The chain is built from TRBV5-1 and TRBJ1-2; 10 nucleotides line up with TRBD1. The length of the CDR3 is 13 residues. The V and J ends lost 5 bases and 6 bases, in that order; junction bases with no gene match: 4. Per germline, CDR1 SGHRS and CDR2 YFSETQ. The CDR3 here is CASSPDRGNGYTF. CDR3 nucleotide sequence: TGCGCCAGCAGTCCGGACAGGGGGAATGGCTACACCTTC.

V usage is TRBV9 and J usage is TRBJ2-7; TRBD2 is a possible D gene (6 bases). Germline V gene lookup returns CDR1 SGDLS and CDR2 YYNGEE. With 0 bases removed from V and 2 bases from J, the gap between germline ends came to 12 bases. This CDR3 comprises 15 residues. The CDR3 region is CASSVETGGTYEQYF. CDR3 coding DNA: TGTGCCAGCAGCGTAGAAACCGGGGGAACCTACGAGCAGTACTTC.

The gene calls are TRBV30 and TRBJ1-2; 8 positions match TRBD1. The germline V gene has CDR1 GTSNPN and CDR2 SVGIG (reference sequence). The junction had 17 bases not matched to a gene; V was cut back by 2 bases and J by 3 bases. The CDR3 runs to 18 residues. CDR3 nucleotide sequence: TGTGCCTGGAGTCGACACCCTGGGGGGACAGGAGAAGACTATGGCTACACCTTC. It specifies CAWSRHPGGTGEDYGYTF.

This clone appeared a few times. The rearrangement joins TRBV29-1 to TRBJ1-1; possible D gene TRBD1, 6 bases. The length of the CDR3 is 13 residues. Germline V gene lookup returns CDR1 SQVTM and CDR2 ANQGSEA. V lost 7 bases and J 3 bases, leaving 15 bases between the germline ends. The CDR3 region has the DNA TGCAGCGCCGTCCAGGGGAGAGACACTGAAGCTTTCTTT. As protein: CSAVQGRDTEAFF.

The chain employs TRBV5-1 and TRBJ1-1, with D possibly being TRBD1 (5 bases). The CDR3 length is 13 residues. V shed 6 bases and J shed 2 bases, with 11 bases lying between them. Germline lookup yields CDR1 SGHRS and CDR2 YFSETQ. The CDR3 region has the DNA TGCGCCAGCACCCAGGGTACAAACACTGAAGCTTTCTTT. It yields the protein CASTQGTNTEAFF.

This clone has a handful of counts. The J gene is TRBJ2-3, the V gene TRBV10-3, with 10 bases identical to TRBD2. Per germline, CDR1 ENHRY and CDR2 SYGVKD. The CDR3 runs to 14 residues. With 6 bases clipped from V and 2 bases from J, the junction kept 2 bases outside the gene matches. The CDR3 nucleotides read TGTGCCATCAGGAGCGGGGGGGACACAGATACGCAGTATTTT. It translates to CAIRSGGDTDTQYF.

The gene calls are TRBV21-1 and TRBJ1-6; whether TRBD1, the table's D call, matches the DNA was not checked. TRBV21-1 is labeled a pseudogene. The CDR3 runs to 16 residues. The CDR3 region is CASSSLGTGSNSPLHF. The CDR3 DNA reads as TGTGCCAGCAGCTCGCTCGGGACAGGGTCCAATTCACCCCTCCACTTT.

The chain couples TRBV5-1 to TRBJ1-2; the D is unclear. Germline CDR1 is SGHRS and CDR2 is YFSETQ. V lost 0 bases and J 8 bases, leaving 11 bases between the germline ends. This CDR3 comprises 13 residues. Here the CDR3 DNA reads TGCGCCAGCAGCTTGGACAGTATACGCGGCTACACCTTC. Protein sequence: CASSLDSIRGYTF.

The chain joins TRBV5-4 to TRBJ2-7; 7 bases align to TRBD1. CDR3 length: 14 residues. V lost 5 bases to trimming and J lost 2 bases; unmatched junction nucleotides: 7. The germline gives CDR1 SGHNT, CDR2 YYREEE (reference sequence). In nucleotides, the CDR3 is TGTGCCAGCAGGCCCGGGACAGATACCTACGAGCAGTACTTC. Protein product: CASRPGTDTYEQYF.

V is TRBV5-5 and J is TRBJ1-4; TRBD1 aligns across 7 bases. Germline V CDR1 and CDR2: SGHKS, YYEKEE (reference sequence). V was clipped by 5 bases and J by 5 bases; unmatched bases: 12. There are 16 residues in the CDR3. CDR3 DNA sequence: TGTGCCAGCAGTGAAACAGGGGTTACCCTGAATGAAAAACTGTTTTTT. Its protein is CASSETGVTLNEKLFF.

The CDR3 spells CASTFTDSVNEKLFF. CDR3 coding DNA: TGTGCCAGCACCTTCACGGACAGCGTTAATGAAAAACTGTTTTTT. The chain joins TRBV11-2 to TRBJ1-4; D is perhaps TRBD1 (6 bases). The germline CDR1 and CDR2 sequences are SGHAT and FQNNGV. V gave up 7 bases and J gave up 4 bases, with 16 bases separating them. The CDR3 runs to 15 residues.

The CDR3 DNA reads TGTGCCAGCTCACCACCTGCACGCGGGAGAGGCTACAATGAGCAGTTCTTC. Amino acids: CASSPPARGRGYNEQFF. The genes are TRBV18 and TRBJ2-1, with 7 bases identical to TRBD2. CDR1 KGHSH and CDR2 LQKENI come from the germline V gene. The length of the CDR3 is 17 residues. Trimming at V came to 0 bases and at J to 3 bases, leaving 8 bases not matched to a gene.

The chain recombines TRBV7-6 with TRBJ2-7, with D possibly matching TRBD2 (7 bases). The CDR3 has 16 amino acids. V lost 3 bases and J 6 bases, leaving 21 bases between the germline ends. Germline V gene data show CDR1 as SGHVS and CDR2 as FNYEAQ. The CDR3 spells CASSFGPGGGLGEQYF. CDR3 DNA: TGTGCCAGCAGCTTTGGTCCTGGCGGGGGCTTGGGCGAGCAGTACTTC.

This clone was detected only a few times. This sequence joins TRBV2 and TRBJ1-4; no clear D gene. V lost 3 bases and J 8 bases, leaving 7 bases between the germline ends. CDR3 length: 12 amino acids. The germline gives CDR1 SNHLY, CDR2 FYNNEI. The CDR3 DNA sequence: TGTGCCAGCAGTGAGACGGGGGAAAAACTGTTTTTT. As protein: CASSETGEKLFF.

The V gene is TRBV11-2, the J gene TRBJ1-1, with D perhaps TRBD1 (5 bases). V dropped 0 bases and J dropped 11 bases, with 13 bases sitting between them. Germline values: CDR1 SGHAT, CDR2 FQNNGV. This CDR3 comprises 13 residues. Written as DNA, the CDR3 is TGTGCCAGCAGCTTAGATCGGGGGGGAGTCGCTTTCTTT. This translates into CASSLDRGGVAFF.

V and J are TRBV30 and TRBJ1-2; 11 bases are a match to TRBD1. The ends lost 5 bases at V and 8 bases at J; junction bases unmatched: 10. Per germline, CDR1 GTSNPN and CDR2 SVGIG (reference sequence). The CDR3 totals 14 residues. CDR3 coding DNA: TGTGCCTGGGAGAGGACAGGGGGCTCTGGCGGCTACACCTTC. Encoded protein: CAWERTGGSGGYTF. Filled out from reference TRBV30 and TRBJ1-2, the complete variable domain reads SQTIHQWPATLVQPVGSPLSLECTVEGTSNPNLYWYRQAAGRGLQLLFYSVGIGQISSEVPQNLSASRPQDRQFILSSKKLLLSDSGFYLCAWERTGGSGGYTFGSGTRLTVV.

V gene TRBV6-4 combines with J gene TRBJ2-7; 9 nucleotides align to TRBD1. CDR1 and CDR2 (germline): MRHNA, SNTAGT. With 0 bases clipped from V and 5 bases from J, the junction kept 8 bases outside the gene matches. CDR3 length: 16 residues. The CDR3 DNA reads TGTGCCAGCAGTGACTCGGGCGGGACAGGGATTCACGAGCAGTACTTC. Its protein product is CASSDSGGTGIHEQYF.